The clone carrying this TCR beta chain was observed at least ten times. What it binds is not known. The method for making cDNA was 5'RACE, and it used 10-nucleotide random UMIs. TCRdb independently ran MiXCR on the 5' RACE reads; one entry per CDR3 protein. The data contain around 90,000 distinct CDR3 sequences, around 13% of them singletons. Time point given: longitudinal time-point 2. The unsorted libraries were produced from 2 million PBMCs held at -80 C. The sample comes from a study of neurological immune-mediated disorders. Germline CDR1 and CDR2: SGDLS and YYNGEE. The CDR3 loop spans 15 amino acids. V dropped 3 bases and J dropped 4 bases, with 11 bases sitting between them. Overall study results and limits: Multiple sclerosis patients had less TCR clonal expansion than even healthy controls, unlike HTLV-1-associated myelopathy.

This chain joins TRBV9 and TRBJ2-6; no firm D call. The source is a female donor with HTLV-1-associated myelopathy (HAM/TSP). Material: PBMCs. The CDR3 DNA follows: TGTGCCAGCAGCGCAAACAGTCCGGGGGCCAACGTCCTGACTTTC. Translated, it gives CASSANSPGANVLTF.